The 30 T cell receptor beta chains in this list originate from one sample, sequenced in a study of alternative splicing in chronic myeloid leukemia remission. Study as a whole: Trial remission samples were taken at major or complete molecular response, at 12 or 24 months.

Libraries were built from poly-A-enriched mRNA from approximately 0.92 ug total RNA. TCRdb re-called the bulk RNA-seq reads and catalogs CDR3 proteins one per entry, DNA excluded. The repertoire holds about 280 distinct CDR3 sequences, with 95% to 98% as singletons. The material was PBMCs or total blood leukocytes (not recorded which), obtained during remission. Receptors originate from an adult with chronic myeloid leukemia.

This clonotype was detected only once. The chain employs TRBV7-9 and TRBJ1-1; the D call from TCRdb, TRBD1, cannot be confirmed without DNA. CDR3 size: 15 residues. The germline gives CDR1 SEHNR, CDR2 FQNEAQ (reference sequence). The chain's CDR3 is CASSFRTGSSTEAFF.

This clonotype has only one observation. The chain has TRBV5-1 and TRBJ2-7; there is no DNA to check the TCRdb D call of TRBD2. This CDR3 has 15 residues. Germline V gives CDR1 SGHRS, CDR2 YFSETQ. CDR3 sequence reads: CASSQTGIGIGEQYF.

This clonotype was seen a few times. V usage is TRBV6-2 or TRBV6-3 and J usage is TRBJ2-1; TCRdb outputs TRBD2, but without DNA this stays unchecked. CDR1 MNHEY and CDR2 SVGEGT come from the germline V gene. The CDR3 spans 14 residues. CDR3 sequence reads: CASRTSGSYNEQFF.

The V and J genes are TRBV6-1 and TRBJ2-1; the D gene TCRdb calls, TRBD2, cannot be checked with no DNA. Germline CDR1 is MNHNS and CDR2 is SASEGT. CDR3 size: 14 residues. The CDR3 here is CASSEVRGDNEQFF.

The V gene is TRBV7-3, the J gene TRBJ2-1; TCRdb's assignment of TRBD1 cannot be checked, as there is no DNA. This CDR3 has 15 amino acids. CDR1 SGHTA and CDR2 FQGTGA come from the germline V gene. The CDR3 is CASSFLTGPYNEQFF.

The sample holds one count of this clonotype. The chain combines TRBV12-3 or TRBV12-4 with TRBJ1-2. CDR3 length equals 12 residues. The CDR3 protein is CASSTGRRGYTF.

The chain recombines TRBV29-1 with TRBJ2-2; the D call from TCRdb, TRBD2, cannot be confirmed without DNA. Germline lookup yields CDR1 SQVTM and CDR2 ANQGSEA. This CDR3 has 11 amino acids. This CDR3 is CSVVFTGELFF.

This chain links TRBV7-9 with TRBJ2-7; no DNA is available, so the TRBD2 call from TCRdb remains unchecked. Germline V gives CDR1 SEHNR, CDR2 FQNEAQ (reference sequence). This CDR3 region has 14 residues. CDR3 in amino acids: CASGLAGEGYEQYF. The variable domain in full, with the rest retrieved from reference TRBV7-9 and TRBJ2-7, is DTGVSQNPRHKITKRGQNVTFRCDPISEHNRLYWYRQTLGQGPEFLTYFQNEAQLEKSRLLSDRFSAERPKGSFSTLEIQRTEQGDSAMYLCASGLAGEGYEQYFGPGTRLTVT.

The V gene is TRBV30, the J gene TRBJ1-4. This CDR3 has 14 amino acids. Germline CDR1 is GTSNPN and CDR2 is SVGIG (reference sequence). The CDR3 reads CAWSASGPYEKLFF.

The chain employs TRBV15 and TRBJ1-5. This CDR3 is built from 15 residues. Germline CDR1 LNHNV, CDR2 YYDKDF (reference sequence). Here the CDR3 reads CATSSGRLGNQPQHF. Full variable domain (missing parts from reference TRBV15 and TRBJ1-5): DAMVIQNPRYQVTQFGKPVTLSCSQTLNHNVMYWYQQKSSQAPKLLFHYYDKDFNNEADTPDNFQSRRPNTSFCFLDIRSPGLGDTAMYLCATSSGRLGNQPQHFGDGTRLSIL.

This sequence joins TRBV2 and TRBJ1-1. The CDR3 covers 14 residues. Looked up from germline, CDR1 is SNHLY and CDR2 is FYNNEI. The CDR3 sequence: CASSEVRGAAEAFF.

V gene TRBV20/OR9-2 combines with J gene TRBJ2-1; TCRdb's D gene call, TRBD2, goes unchecked for lack of DNA. TRBV20/OR9-2 is flagged as an ORF with uncertain function. The CDR3 spans 15 residues. This CDR3 is CSARDTLAGDHEQFF.

The CDR3 spells CASSFSSVIYNEQFF. J is TRBJ2-1 and V is TRBV12-3 or TRBV12-4. This CDR3 region has 15 residues.

The genes are TRBV29-1 and TRBJ2-5; lacking DNA, the TRBD2 call made by TCRdb goes unchecked. There are 15 residues in the CDR3. Germline CDR1 and CDR2: SQVTM and ANQGSEA. CDR3 in amino acids: CSVNGLAGSQETQYF.

This chain links TRBV7-2 with TRBJ2-3; TCRdb gives TRBD2 as the D gene, but with no DNA this cannot be confirmed. This CDR3 contains 14 residues. Germline values: CDR1 SGHTA, CDR2 FQGNSA. The CDR3 loop reads CASTLEVGTDTQYF.

The V call is TRBV12-3 or TRBV12-4, the J call TRBJ1-1. CDR3 length: 13 residues. CDR3: CASSLGGLGEAFF.

The chain employs TRBV28 and TRBJ2-7. Germline CDR1 is MDHEN and CDR2 is SYDVKM. The CDR3 extends over 14 amino acids. This CDR3 reads CASSFKARTYEQYF. The variable domain in full, completed from reference TRBV28 and TRBJ2-7, reads DVKVTQSSRYLVKRTGEKVFLECVQDMDHENMFWYRQDPGLGLRLIYFSYDVKMKEKGDIPEGYSVSREKKERFSLILESASTNQTSMYLCASSFKARTYEQYFGPGTRLTVT.

This chain joins TRBV5-6 and TRBJ1-1. Germline CDR1 and CDR2: SGHDT and YYEEEE. The CDR3 is made up of 14 amino acids. CDR3 amino acids: CASSLGVANTEAFF.

V gene TRBV12-3 or TRBV12-4 combines with J gene TRBJ1-1. CDR3 size: 13 residues. The chain's CDR3 is CASSLQIYTEAFF.

The chain employs TRBV28 and TRBJ1-2. Per germline, CDR1 MDHEN and CDR2 SYDVKM. This CDR3 is built from 14 residues. The CDR3 reads CASRRYAGGYGYTF.

This chain connects TRBV20/OR9-2 to TRBJ1-1. Being an ORF, TRBV20/OR9-2 has a function that is uncertain. This CDR3 has 14 amino acids. Here the CDR3 reads CSARKARRNTEAFF.

In its sample, this clonotype was seen once. The V and J genes are TRBV20-1 and TRBJ2-7; the D gene TCRdb calls, TRBD2, cannot be checked with no DNA. Germline values: CDR1 DFQATT, CDR2 SNEGSKA (reference sequence). The CDR3 consists of 18 residues. This CDR3 is CSATEPGLGLAGIYEQYF.

This clonotype was observed once. The chain employs TRBV18 and TRBJ1-6. The CDR3 has 14 residues. Germline lookup yields CDR1 KGHSH and CDR2 LQKENI. The CDR3 region is CASSPGRRKSPHHF.

The CDR3 loop is CSVGLYNEQFF. The rearrangement joins TRBV29-1 to TRBJ2-1. Per germline, CDR1 SQVTM and CDR2 ANQGSEA. The CDR3 covers 11 residues.

In this sample, this clonotype turned up once. V gene TRBV21-1 combines with J gene TRBJ1-1. TRBV21-1 is a pseudogene. The CDR3 sequence is 15 residues long. The CDR3 reads CASSKENRPNTESFF.

This clonotype was detected only once. This chain uses TRBV23-1 with TRBJ1-1. TRBV23-1 is an ORF, and what it does is uncertain. The CDR3 has 14 residues. CDR3 amino acids: CASSRAQGDTEAFF.

The chain's CDR3 is CASSVAGTGNTEAFF. This sequence joins TRBV28 and TRBJ1-1; there is no DNA to check the TCRdb D call of TRBD1. The CDR3 has 15 amino acids. Germline V gene lookup returns CDR1 MDHEN and CDR2 SYDVKM.

This chain connects TRBV20-1 to TRBJ1-3. CDR1 is DFQATT, CDR2 SNEGSKA, per germline (reference sequence). The length of the CDR3 is 14 residues. This CDR3 reads CSAPGTGEGNTIYF.

The chain combines TRBV6-5 with TRBJ2-1; the D call from TCRdb, TRBD2, cannot be confirmed without DNA. Germline CDR1 MNHEY, CDR2 SVGAGI. This CDR3 contains 16 residues. The CDR3 region is CASSYTGTAKYNEQFF.

V and J are TRBV4-2 and TRBJ2-1; TCRdb gives TRBD2 as the D gene, but with no DNA this cannot be confirmed. Germline V gene lookup returns CDR1 LGHNA and CDR2 YNFKEQ. There are 15 residues in the CDR3. This chain's CDR3 is CASSQDLSAGGEQFF.